These T cell receptor beta chains were read from a single sample in a study of regulatory dendritic cells for organ transplantation. The data were produced by immunoSEQ multiplex PCR, yet TCRdb's version contains in-frame clones alone and is incomplete. The sample records about 5,400 clones, about 70% being singletons. No cognate antigen is known for these TCRs. The sample comprised memory CD8+ T cells from blood cultured with regulatory dendritic cells. Receptor source: a human donor in good health. Both conserved end residues are part of each CDR3.

CDR3 protein: CSVAGTSVETQYF; J gene: TRBJ2-5; V gene: TRBV29-1
CDR3 protein: CASSQDRLVGSPLHF; J gene: TRBJ1-6; V gene: TRBV6-5
CDR3 protein: CASSQDRLQSYQETQYF; J gene: TRBJ2-5; V gene: TRBV4-1
CDR3 protein: CASSPPRMRGRQGYEQYF; J gene: TRBJ2-7; V gene: TRBV7-3
CDR3 protein: CASSHRDSRTYGYTF; J gene: TRBJ1-2; V gene: TRBV27
CDR3 protein: CASSLEAGNVNTEAFF; J gene: TRBJ1-1; V gene: TRBV7-8
CDR3 protein: CASSLTSRKPSDF; J gene: TRBJ1-1; V gene: TRBV28
CDR3 protein: CAWSGTLSNQPQHF; J gene: TRBJ1-5; V gene: TRBV30
CDR3 protein: CASSFLREQFF; J gene: TRBJ2-1; V gene: TRBV7-2
CDR3 protein: CASSLGDTGTYEQYF; J gene: TRBJ2-7; V gene: TRBV27
CDR3 protein: CASSTRVGTAYGYTF; J gene: TRBJ1-2; V gene: TRBV7-8
CDR3 protein: CASSQRDRFGEHRGAVF; J gene: TRBJ2-2; V gene: TRBV4-3
CDR3 protein: CASSSHHRAELEAFF; J gene: TRBJ1-1; V gene: TRBV7-2
CDR3 protein: CASTDLAVGTDTQYF; J gene: TRBJ2-3; V gene: TRBV10-2
CDR3 protein: CASSWARGNEQFF; J gene: TRBJ2-1; V gene: TRBV5-4
CDR3 protein: CASTPDAGELFF; J gene: TRBJ2-2; V gene: TRBV7-8
CDR3 protein: CASSRQENTEAFF; J gene: TRBJ1-1; V gene: TRBV6-1
CDR3 protein: CASSLYRGPSYEQYF; J gene: TRBJ2-7; V gene: TRBV7-8
CDR3 protein: CASSFGGGTEAFF; J gene: TRBJ1-1; V gene: TRBV27
CDR3 protein: CASAQGYTEAFF; J gene: TRBJ1-1; V gene: TRBV6-9
CDR3 protein: CASRSGTEGDQPQHF; J gene: TRBJ1-5; V gene: TRBV7-6
CDR3 protein: CASSEAREEDYTF; J gene: TRBJ1-2; V gene: TRBV6-1
CDR3 protein: CASSFVSQGNTGELFF; J gene: TRBJ2-2; V gene: TRBV5-6
CDR3 protein: CASSHQAQGYEQFF; J gene: TRBJ2-1; V gene: TRBV27
CDR3 protein: CASSPTDSSGTYEQYF; J gene: TRBJ2-7; V gene: TRBV7-2
CDR3 protein: CASGRSLEQYF; J gene: TRBJ2-7; V gene: TRBV7-6